Shown below are 2 T cell receptor beta chains from a single sample sequenced in a study of T cell changes during pregnancy in multiple sclerosis. The protocol was immunoSEQ multiplex PCR, while the TCRdb copy is restricted to in-frame clones and leaves out a portion. This table holds roughly 40,000 clones, about nine tenths found once. Sequencing used CD4+ T cells from peripheral blood mononuclear cells, obtained in the third trimester of pregnancy. The receptors come from a female donor with multiple sclerosis, enrolled in a pregnancy study.

This chain connects TRBV30 to TRBJ1-4; D remains ambiguous. Per the germline V gene, CDR1 is GTSNPN and CDR2 is SVGIG (reference sequence). The V and J ends lost 5 bases and 2 bases respectively, with 9 bases between them. CDR3 length: 13 residues. The CDR3 nucleotides are TGTGCCTGGGGTGGGCAGACTAATGAAAAACTGTTTTTT. Residues: CAWGGQTNEKLFF. The full variable domain, in which reference TRBV30 and TRBJ1-4 provide the parts outside the CDR3, is SQTIHQWPATLVQPVGSPLSLECTVEGTSNPNLYWYRQAAGRGLQLLFYSVGIGQISSEVPQNLSASRPQDRQFILSSKKLLLSDSGFYLCAWGGQTNEKLFFGSGTQLSVL.

The chain employs TRBV30 and TRBJ1-3, with D possibly matching TRBD1 (6 bases). Germline values: CDR1 GTSNPN, CDR2 SVGIG (reference sequence). Trimming cost V 3 bases and J 4 bases, with 10 bases left between them. This CDR3 spans 13 amino acids. Here the CDR3 reads CAWSGTPGNTIYF. In DNA form, the CDR3 reads TGTGCCTGGAGCGGGACACCCGGAAACACCATATATTTT.